Sequencing of this TCR beta chain was carried out in a study of OX40 agonist ivuxolimab in advanced cancers. This clone was seen only a few times. The CDR3 totals 13 residues. The V gene lost 4 bases and the J gene lost 0 bases, with 10 bases spanning the gap. Germline assignment: CDR1 SQVTM and CDR2 ANQGSEA. The protocol was immunoSEQ multiplex PCR, while the TCRdb copy is restricted to in-frame clones and leaves out a portion. The sample shows about 46,000 clones, around 90% of them seen only once. The sample consisted of CD4+ or CD8+ T cells sorted from blood, taken in a trial of the OX40 agonist ivuxolimab. The TCR was taken from an adult with an advanced solid tumor such as melanoma, head and neck, liver or kidney cancer. The chain is built from TRBV29-1 and TRBJ2-7, with D possibly matching TRBD2 (5 bases). CDR3 coding DNA: TGCAGCGTTGTCGGGGAGCACTCCTACGAGCAGTACTTC. This translates into CSVVGEHSYEQYF.